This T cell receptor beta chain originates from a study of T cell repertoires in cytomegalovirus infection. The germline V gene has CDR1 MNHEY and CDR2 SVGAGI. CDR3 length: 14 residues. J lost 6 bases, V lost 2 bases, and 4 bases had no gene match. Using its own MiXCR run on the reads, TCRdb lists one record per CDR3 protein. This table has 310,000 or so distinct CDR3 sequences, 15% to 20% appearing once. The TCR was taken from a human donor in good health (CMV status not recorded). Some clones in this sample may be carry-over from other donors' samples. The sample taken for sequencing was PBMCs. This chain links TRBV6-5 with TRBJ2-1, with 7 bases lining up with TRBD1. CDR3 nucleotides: TGTGCCAGCAGTTACGGCCAGGGGGTCAATGAGCAGTTCTTC. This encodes CASSYGQGVNEQFF.